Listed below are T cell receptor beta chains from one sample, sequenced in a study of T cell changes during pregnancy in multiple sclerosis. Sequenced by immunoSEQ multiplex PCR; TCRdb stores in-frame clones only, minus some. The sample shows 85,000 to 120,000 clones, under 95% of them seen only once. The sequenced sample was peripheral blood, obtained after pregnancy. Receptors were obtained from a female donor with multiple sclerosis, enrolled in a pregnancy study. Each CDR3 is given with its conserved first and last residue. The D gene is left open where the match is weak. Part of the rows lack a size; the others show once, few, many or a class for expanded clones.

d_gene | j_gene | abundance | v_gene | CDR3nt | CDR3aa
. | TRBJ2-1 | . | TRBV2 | TGTGCCAGCAGTGATAGGTGGGAGAGGGCAAATGAGCAGTTCTTC | CASSDRWERANEQFF
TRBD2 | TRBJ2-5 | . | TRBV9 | TGTGCCAGCAGCGTCACTAGCGGGGGGGAGACCCAGTACTTC | CASSVTSGGETQYF
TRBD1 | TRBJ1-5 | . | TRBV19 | TGTGCCAGCCACACGGGCGGGACAGGGTATCAGCCCCAGCATTTT | CASHTGGTGYQPQHF
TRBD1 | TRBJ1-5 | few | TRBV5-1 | TGCGCCAGCAGCCCGAATCCGGGACAGGGGAATCAGCCCCAGCATTTT | CASSPNPGQGNQPQHF
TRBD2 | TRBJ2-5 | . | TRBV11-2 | TGTGCCAGCAGCCCCGGGACTATGGGGCCGGAGACCCAGTACTTC | CASSPGTMGPETQYF
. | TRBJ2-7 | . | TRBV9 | TGTGCCAGCAGCGTAGACGGGAGAAGCAACGAGCAGTACTTC | CASSVDGRSNEQYF
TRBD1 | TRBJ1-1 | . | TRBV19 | TGTGCCAGTAGTATAGAAGGCAGGGGGCACACTGAAGCTTTCTTT | CASSIEGRGHTEAFF
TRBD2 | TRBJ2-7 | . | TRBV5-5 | TGTGCCAGCAGCTTTAGGATTAGCGGGGGTTTCACCTACGAGCAGTACTTC | CASSFRISGGFTYEQYF
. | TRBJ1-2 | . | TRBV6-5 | TGTGCCAGCAGTTACACCGGTCAGGGTCGATTGTTTTACACCTTC | CASSYTGQGRLFYTF
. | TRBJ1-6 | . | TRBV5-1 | TGCGCCAGCAGCCTAGGGGGAGGGGGTGACAATTCACCCCTCCACTTT | CASSLGGGGDNSPLHF
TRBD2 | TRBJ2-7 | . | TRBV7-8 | TGTGCCAGCGGGACTAGCCCCACCCTCGAGCAGTACTTC | CASGTSPTLEQYF
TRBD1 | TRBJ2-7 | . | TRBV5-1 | TGCGCCAGCAGCTCCAGGACAGGGGAAAGCTACGAGCAGTACTTC | CASSSRTGESYEQYF
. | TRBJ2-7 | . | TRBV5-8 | TGTGCCAGCAGCCGGCGGAGGGAATTCTACGAGCAGTACTTC | CASSRRREFYEQYF
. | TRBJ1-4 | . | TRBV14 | TGTGCCAGCAGCCAAGACGGGCGGAAGGGGGAAAAACTGTTTTTT | CASSQDGRKGEKLFF
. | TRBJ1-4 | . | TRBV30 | TGTGCCTGGAGTGTACAAACAGGGTATGAAAAACTGTTTTTT | CAWSVQTGYEKLFF
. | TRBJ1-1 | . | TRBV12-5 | TGTGCTAGTGGCCTCAACCGGGACACCATGAACACTGAAGCTTTCTTT | CASGLNRDTMNTEAFF
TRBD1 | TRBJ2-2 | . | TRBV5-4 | TGTGCCAGCAGCCCAAGGGACAGGGCGCGTGGGGAGCTGTTTTTT | CASSPRDRARGELFF
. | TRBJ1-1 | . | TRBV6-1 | TGTGCCAGCAGGACCACAGGGAACACTGAAGCTTTCTTT | CASRTTGNTEAFF
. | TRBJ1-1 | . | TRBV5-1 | TGCGCCAGCAGCTGGGGGGAACAGGTAAACACTGAAGCTTTCTTT | CASSWGEQVNTEAFF